This T cell receptor (beta chain) was observed in a study of T cell responses to AZD1222 COVID-19 vaccine. The CDR3 sequence is 13 residues long. Germline V CDR1 and CDR2: KGHSH, LQKENI. Trimming removed 6 bases from V and 5 bases from J, with 8 bases in between. Only in-frame clones appear in the TCRdb table, and some are missing; sequencing was by immunoSEQ multiplex PCR. Of about 200,000 clones in the sample, around 94% were seen once. The TCR comes from an adult who received the MenACWY meningococcal vaccine as a control. The sequenced sample was peripheral blood, obtained 28 days after the second dose of the MenACWY control vaccine. V usage is TRBV18 and J usage is TRBJ1-6; D possibly corresponds to TRBD1 (5 bases). The CDR3 DNA follows: TGTGCCAGCTCTGGGACGGATAATTCACCCCTCCACTTT. This encodes CASSGTDNSPLHF.